Described below is a single T cell receptor (beta chain) sequence and its context. Its antigen is still unknown. No per-base quality is available; no much larger clone lies one base away. The donors were healthy, HIV-negative adults who had no recently reported acute infections or vaccinations. Every donor was a Caucasian adult living in Nashville, Tennessee, USA. CD4+ T cells were enriched by magnetic negative selection, after which naive cells were positively selected on CD45RA and the negative fraction was taken as the memory subset. Blood was obtained by leukapheresis, after which PBMCs were separated by Ficoll-Histopaque density gradient centrifugation and cryopreserved in liquid nitrogen vapor phase. Purity and quantity of every magnetically sorted T cell population were checked by analytical flow cytometry. Each sorted fraction had its genomic DNA isolated and then quantified by UV absorbance on a Nanodrop 2000c.

Using the deep immunoSEQ assay, TCR CDR3 regions were amplified from genomic DNA by multiplex PCR. For each cell subset, the extracted genomic DNA was distributed evenly across all wells of several immunoSEQ 96-well plates, and each plate served as one replicate. Each replicate PCR for sorted subsets received about 0.2 ug genomic DNA, equal to 30,000 or so T cell genomes. The purified libraries were quantified using a Qubit 3.0 fluorometer, sized with a Bioanalyzer 2100, and then quantified again using the KAPA Library Quantification kit. Every immunoSEQ 96-well plate was sequenced on a separate single-read 150-cycle Illumina NextSeq 550 flow cell. The study's processing was this. The immunoSEQ output contained only junctional sequences without quality scores, so filtering could not match that applied to full-length reads. Sequences were annotated with PyIR, a Python wrapper for IgBLAST v1.9, and V/J genes and CDR3 were assigned using IMGT germline references. Reads were removed for weak V/J assignments (E-value above 1e-6), missing CDR3, stop codons, out-of-frame junctions, or ambiguous translated residues. A V3J clonotype was defined by an identical inferred V gene, J gene, and CDR3 amino acid sequence. Percentage overlap between repertoires was calculated by dividing the number of shared unique clonotypes by the size of the smaller repertoire. Richness of each repertoire was evaluated using RTK rarefaction, the Chao1 estimator, and Recon v2.1 estimates of unobserved clonotypes. For all TCRbeta clonotypes obtained by the gDNA method from several donors, generation probabilities were computed with OLGA. TCRdb carries this immuneACCESS record with in-frame sequences only. Its versions omit some clonotypes, under half of them owing to an unresolved V gene in the studies checked, with the rest unexplained. For V, J and clone size, that table is used; D and trimming come from the DNA. Present in this sample are around 2,000,000 clones, roughly 94% of which were seen just once. Of the sample, 0.13% falls within the top ten clones.

CDR1 and CDR2 are drawn from the germline V gene: SGHTA, FQGNSA. Taken from cysteine to phenylalanine, the CDR3 has 15 residues. Solely the CDR3 DNA is kept, with 45 bases framed from the first base. Germline trimming: 8 bases from V, 2 bases from J; junction bases outside gene matches: 8. The sample originates from a study of shared clonotypes between healthy human individuals (dated by TCRdb to the early 2020s). With respect to the entire study: Two women and three men aged 18 to 49 years were included in the cohort. For each donor, CD4 naive and CD4 memory were each given three plates, CD8 naive was given two plates, and CD8 memory was given one plate. The study deeply sequenced blood TCR repertoires of five healthy adults to estimate repertoire size and the extent of clonotype sharing between individuals. To increase sequencing depth and limit assay-specific biases, TCR repertoire library preparation and sequencing were carried out by different laboratories using diverse techniques. Each donor's leukapheresis produced roughly between roughly 0.94 and 9.5 billion PBMCs.

Paper-wide results and their limitations: Sampling was restricted to blood, and TCR repertoires in tissues likely differ from the TCR repertoires found in blood. Because the study included a small number of donors, the genetic and exposure-history diversity represented was limited. Estimated clonotype richness was generally larger for naive than for memory subsets. Across four donors, roughly 5% of naive CD4, over 3% of naive CD8, under 2.5% of memory CD4, and roughly 0.41% of memory CD8 clonotypes were shared. Compared with non-shared clonotypes, clonotypes shared by all four sorted-subset donors had higher generation probabilities. Even with the large sequencing depth, rarefaction of the sorted-subset datasets indicated that sequencing was incomplete. Based on pairwise subsampling, the degree of clonotype sharing among donors was expected to be affected by sequencing depth.

Sequencing used naive CD4+ T cells sorted from blood. The cell subset or site label here, explained by the study, means: CD45RA+ positively selected. The V and J genes are TRBV7-2 and TRBJ1-5; the central 8 bases match TRBD1. The clonotype originates from a man aged 18 to 30 in good health. The CDR3 is CASSTPGGGNQPQHF. The DNA reads TGTGCCAGCTCTACTCCAGGGGGCGGCAATCAGCCCCAGCATTTT.